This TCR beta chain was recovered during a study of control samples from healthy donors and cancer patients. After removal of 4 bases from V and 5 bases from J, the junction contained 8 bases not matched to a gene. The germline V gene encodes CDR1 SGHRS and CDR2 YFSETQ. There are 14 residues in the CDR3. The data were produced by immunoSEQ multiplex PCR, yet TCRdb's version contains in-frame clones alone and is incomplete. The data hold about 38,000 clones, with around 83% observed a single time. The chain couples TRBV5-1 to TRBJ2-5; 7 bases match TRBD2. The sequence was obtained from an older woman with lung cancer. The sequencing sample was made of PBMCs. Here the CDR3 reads CASSPGLGGETQYF. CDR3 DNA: TGCGCCAGCAGCCCCGGACTAGGTGGCGAGACCCAGTACTTC.